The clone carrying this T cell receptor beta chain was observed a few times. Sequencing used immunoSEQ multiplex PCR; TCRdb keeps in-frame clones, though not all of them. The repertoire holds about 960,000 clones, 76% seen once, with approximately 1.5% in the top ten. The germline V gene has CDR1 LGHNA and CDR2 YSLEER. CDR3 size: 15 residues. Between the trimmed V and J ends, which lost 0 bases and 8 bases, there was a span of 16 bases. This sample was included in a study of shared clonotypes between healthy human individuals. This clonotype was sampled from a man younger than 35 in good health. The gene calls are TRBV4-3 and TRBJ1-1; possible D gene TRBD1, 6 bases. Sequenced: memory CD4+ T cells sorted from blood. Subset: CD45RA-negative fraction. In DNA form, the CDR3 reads TGCGCCAGCAGCCAAGAGTACAGGGAAGGGCTCGAAGCTTTCTTT. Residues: CASSQEYREGLEAFF.